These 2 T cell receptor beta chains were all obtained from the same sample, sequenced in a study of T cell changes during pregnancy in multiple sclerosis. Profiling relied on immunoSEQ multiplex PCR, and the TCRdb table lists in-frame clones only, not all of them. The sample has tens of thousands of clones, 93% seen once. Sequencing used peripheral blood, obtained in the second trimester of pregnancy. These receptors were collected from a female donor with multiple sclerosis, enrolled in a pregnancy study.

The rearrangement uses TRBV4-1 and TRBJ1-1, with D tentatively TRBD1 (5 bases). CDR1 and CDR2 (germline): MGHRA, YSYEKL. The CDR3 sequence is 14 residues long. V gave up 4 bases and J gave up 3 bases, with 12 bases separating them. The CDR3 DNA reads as TGCGCCAGCAGCCCTCTTTGGGGGGACACTGAAGCTTTCTTT. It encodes CASSPLWGDTEAFF.

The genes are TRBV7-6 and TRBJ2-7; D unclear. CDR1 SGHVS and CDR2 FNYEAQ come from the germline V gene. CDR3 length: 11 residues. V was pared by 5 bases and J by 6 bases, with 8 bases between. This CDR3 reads CASSLTGEQYF. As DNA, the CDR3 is TGTGCCAGCAGCCTCACGGGCGAGCAGTACTTC.